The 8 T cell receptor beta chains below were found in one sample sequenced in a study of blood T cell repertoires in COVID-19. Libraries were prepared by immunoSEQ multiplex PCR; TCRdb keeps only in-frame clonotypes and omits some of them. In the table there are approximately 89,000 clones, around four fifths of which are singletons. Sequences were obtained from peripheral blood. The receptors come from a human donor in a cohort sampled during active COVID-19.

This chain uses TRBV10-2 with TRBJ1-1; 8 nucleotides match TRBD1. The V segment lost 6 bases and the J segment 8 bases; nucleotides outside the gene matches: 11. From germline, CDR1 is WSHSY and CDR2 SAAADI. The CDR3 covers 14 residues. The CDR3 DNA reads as TGCGCCAGCAGGGACAGGGAAGTTGTCGCCGAAGCTTTCTTT. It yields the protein CASRDREVVAEAFF.

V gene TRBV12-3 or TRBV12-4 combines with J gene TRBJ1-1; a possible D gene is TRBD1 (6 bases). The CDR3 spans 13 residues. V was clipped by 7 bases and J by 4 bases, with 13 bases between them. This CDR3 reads CASTQGRGTEAFF. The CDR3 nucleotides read TGTGCCAGCACCCAGGGGAGGGGCACTGAAGCTTTCTTT.

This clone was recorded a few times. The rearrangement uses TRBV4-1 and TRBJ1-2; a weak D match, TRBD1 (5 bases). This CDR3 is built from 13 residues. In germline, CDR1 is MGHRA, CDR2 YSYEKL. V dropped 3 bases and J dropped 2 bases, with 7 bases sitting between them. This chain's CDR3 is CASSQRQNYGYTF. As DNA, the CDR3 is TGCGCCAGCAGCCAGCGACAGAACTATGGCTACACCTTC.

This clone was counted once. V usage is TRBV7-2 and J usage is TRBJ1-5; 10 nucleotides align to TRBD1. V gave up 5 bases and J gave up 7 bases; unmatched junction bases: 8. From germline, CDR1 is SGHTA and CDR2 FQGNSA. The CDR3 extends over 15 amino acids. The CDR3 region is CASSRDRGRGQPQHF. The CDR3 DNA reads TGTGCCAGCAGCCGTGACAGGGGGCGAGGCCAGCCCCAGCATTTT.

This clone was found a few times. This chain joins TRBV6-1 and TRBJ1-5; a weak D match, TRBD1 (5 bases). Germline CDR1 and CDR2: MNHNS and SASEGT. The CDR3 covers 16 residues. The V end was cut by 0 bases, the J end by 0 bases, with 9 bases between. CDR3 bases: TGTGCCAGCAGTGAAGCCCGGGACTTTAGCAATCAGCCCCAGCATTTT. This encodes CASSEARDFSNQPQHF.

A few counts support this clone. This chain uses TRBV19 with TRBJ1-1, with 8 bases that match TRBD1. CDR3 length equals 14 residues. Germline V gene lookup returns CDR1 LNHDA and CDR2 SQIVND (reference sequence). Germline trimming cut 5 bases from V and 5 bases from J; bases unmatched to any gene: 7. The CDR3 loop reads CASSPETGVTEAFF. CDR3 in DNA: TGTGCCAGTAGTCCCGAGACAGGGGTAACTGAAGCTTTCTTT. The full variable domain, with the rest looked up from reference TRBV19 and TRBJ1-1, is DGGITQSPKYLFRKEGQNVTLSCEQNLNHDAMYWYRQDPGQGLRLIYYSQIVNDFQKGDIAEGYSVSREKKESFPLTVTSAQKNPTAFYLCASSPETGVTEAFFGQGTRLTVV.

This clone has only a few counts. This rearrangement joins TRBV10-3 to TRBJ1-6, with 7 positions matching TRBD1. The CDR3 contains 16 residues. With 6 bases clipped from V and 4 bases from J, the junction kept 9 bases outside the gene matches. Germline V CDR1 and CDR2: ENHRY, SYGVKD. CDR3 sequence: CAISGTESWYNSPLHF. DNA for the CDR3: TGTGCCATCAGCGGGACAGAGTCATGGTATAATTCACCCCTCCACTTT.

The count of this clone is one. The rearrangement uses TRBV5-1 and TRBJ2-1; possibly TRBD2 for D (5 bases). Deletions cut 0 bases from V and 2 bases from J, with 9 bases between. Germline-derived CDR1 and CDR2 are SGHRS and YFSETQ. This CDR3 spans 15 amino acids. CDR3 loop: CASSLALRAYNEQFF. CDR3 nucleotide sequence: TGCGCCAGCAGCTTGGCACTGCGGGCCTACAATGAGCAGTTCTTC.